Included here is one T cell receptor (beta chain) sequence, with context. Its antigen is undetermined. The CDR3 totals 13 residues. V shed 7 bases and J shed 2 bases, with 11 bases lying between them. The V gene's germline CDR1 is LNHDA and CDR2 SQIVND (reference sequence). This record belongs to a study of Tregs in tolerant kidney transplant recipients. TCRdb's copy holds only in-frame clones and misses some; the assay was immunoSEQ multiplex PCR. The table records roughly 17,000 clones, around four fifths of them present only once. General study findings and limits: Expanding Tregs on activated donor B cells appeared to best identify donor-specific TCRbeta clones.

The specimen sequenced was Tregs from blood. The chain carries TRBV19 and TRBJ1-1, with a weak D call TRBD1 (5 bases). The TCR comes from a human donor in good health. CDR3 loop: CASKAGPNTEAFF. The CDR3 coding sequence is TGTGCCAGTAAGGCAGGGCCCAACACTGAAGCTTTCTTT.